This record covers a single T cell receptor beta chain. Its antigen remains unidentified. The record originates from a study of T cell repertoires in cytomegalovirus infection. Findings and caveats of the study: The ex vivo response was dominated by HLA-C-restricted CMV-specific TCR beta clonotypes.

TCRdb reanalysed the reads using MiXCR and keeps one entry per CDR3 protein. This table holds hundreds of thousands of distinct CDR3 sequences, about a third found once. V dropped 2 bases and J dropped 0 bases, with 10 bases sitting between them. Germline CDR1 and CDR2: SGHVS and FNYEAQ. The CDR3 contains 16 residues. This chain links TRBV7-6 with TRBJ1-4; D call uncertain. The source material was PBMCs. The source is a human donor in good health (CMV status not recorded). Some clones in this sample may be carry-over from other donors' samples. The CDR3 here is CASSLNLVTTNEKLFF. CDR3 nucleotide sequence: TGTGCCAGCAGCTTAAATTTGGTAACAACTAATGAAAAACTGTTTTTT.